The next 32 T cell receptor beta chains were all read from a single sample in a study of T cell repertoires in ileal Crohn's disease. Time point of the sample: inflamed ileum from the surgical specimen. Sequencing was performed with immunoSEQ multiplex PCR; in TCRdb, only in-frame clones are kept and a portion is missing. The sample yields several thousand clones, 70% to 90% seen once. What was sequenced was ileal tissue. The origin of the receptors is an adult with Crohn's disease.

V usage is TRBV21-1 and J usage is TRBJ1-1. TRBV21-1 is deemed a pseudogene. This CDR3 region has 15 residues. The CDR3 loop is CASSTLSSMNTEAFF. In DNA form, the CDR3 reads TGTGCCAGCAGCACCCTGAGCAGCATGAACACTGAAGCTTTCTTT.

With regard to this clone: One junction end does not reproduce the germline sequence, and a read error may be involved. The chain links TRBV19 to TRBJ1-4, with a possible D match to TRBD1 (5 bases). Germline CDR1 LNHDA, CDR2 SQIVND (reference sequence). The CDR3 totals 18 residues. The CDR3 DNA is TGTGCCAGTAGCATAGCACCGGGACTCCGGGGGACTAATGAAAAACTGTTTTTT. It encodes CASSIAPGLRGTNEKLFF.

The DNA for the CDR3 is TGTGCCAGTAAGCGAGCGGCTAGCACAGATACGCAGTATTTT. Amino acid sequence: CASKRAASTDTQYF. The chain recombines TRBV19 with TRBJ2-3, with D possibly TRBD2 on 5 matching bases. Germline V gene lookup returns CDR1 LNHDA and CDR2 SQIVND (reference sequence). The CDR3 is 14 residues long. V was cut by 7 bases and J by 0 bases, with 11 bases left in between.

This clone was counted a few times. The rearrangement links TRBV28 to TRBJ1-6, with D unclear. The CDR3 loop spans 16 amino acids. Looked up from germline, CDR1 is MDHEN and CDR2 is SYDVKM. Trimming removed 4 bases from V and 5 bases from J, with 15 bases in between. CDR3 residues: CASSYRTVGDNSPLHF. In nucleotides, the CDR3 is TGTGCCAGCAGTTACCGCACCGTGGGCGATAATTCACCCCTCCACTTT.

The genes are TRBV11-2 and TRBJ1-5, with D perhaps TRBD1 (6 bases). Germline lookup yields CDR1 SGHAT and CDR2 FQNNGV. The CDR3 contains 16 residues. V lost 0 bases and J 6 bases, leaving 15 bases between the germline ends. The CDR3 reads CASSLDSRGGGQPQHF. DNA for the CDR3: TGTGCCAGCAGCTTAGATTCCAGGGGTGGGGGTCAGCCCCAGCATTTT.

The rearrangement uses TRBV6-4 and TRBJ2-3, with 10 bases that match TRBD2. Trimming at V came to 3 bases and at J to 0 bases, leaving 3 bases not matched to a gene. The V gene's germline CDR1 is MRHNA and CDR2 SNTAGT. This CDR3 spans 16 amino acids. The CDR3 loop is CASSEEAGGSTDTQYF. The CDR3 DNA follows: TGTGCCAGCAGTGAAGAAGCGGGGGGGAGCACAGATACGCAGTATTTT.

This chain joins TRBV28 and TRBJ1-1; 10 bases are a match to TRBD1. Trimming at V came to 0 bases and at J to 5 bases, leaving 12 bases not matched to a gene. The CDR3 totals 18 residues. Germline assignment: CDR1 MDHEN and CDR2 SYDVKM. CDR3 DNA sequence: TGTGCCAGCAGTTTATGGACAGCCGGGACAGGGGAAGAGACTGAAGCTTTCTTT. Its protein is CASSLWTAGTGEETEAFF.

The CDR3, as DNA: TGTGCCAGCAGTTTATTCACAGGGACCGGGCGACAATGGCAGTTCTTC. Protein: CASSLFTGTGRQWQFF. The V call is TRBV27, the J call TRBJ2-1, with a weak D call TRBD1 (6 bases). The V and J ends lost 1 base and 12 bases respectively, with 22 bases between them. CDR1 is MNHEY and CDR2 is SMNVEV in the germline V gene (reference sequence). The CDR3 loop spans 16 amino acids.

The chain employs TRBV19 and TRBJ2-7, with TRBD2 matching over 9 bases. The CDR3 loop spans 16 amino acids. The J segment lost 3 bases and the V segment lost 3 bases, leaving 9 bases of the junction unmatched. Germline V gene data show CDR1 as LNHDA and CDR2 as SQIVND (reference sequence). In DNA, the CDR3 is TGTGCCAGTAGTATCGCGGGGGGGGCGGACTACTACGAGCAGTACTTC. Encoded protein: CASSIAGGADYYEQYF.

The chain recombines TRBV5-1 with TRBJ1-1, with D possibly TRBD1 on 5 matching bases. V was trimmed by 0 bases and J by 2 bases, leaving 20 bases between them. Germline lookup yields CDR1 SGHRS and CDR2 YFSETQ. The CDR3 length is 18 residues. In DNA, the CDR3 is TGCGCCAGCAGCTTGGGGGGCCTAGGCGCAGGCCTCAACACTGAAGCTTTCTTT. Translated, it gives CASSLGGLGAGLNTEAFF.

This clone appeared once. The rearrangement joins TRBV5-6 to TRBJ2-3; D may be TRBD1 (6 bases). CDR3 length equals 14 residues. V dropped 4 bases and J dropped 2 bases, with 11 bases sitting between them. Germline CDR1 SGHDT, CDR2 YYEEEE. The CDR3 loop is CASSQQGATDTQYF. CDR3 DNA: TGTGCCAGCAGCCAACAGGGAGCCACAGATACGCAGTATTTT. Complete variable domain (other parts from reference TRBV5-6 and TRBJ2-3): DAGVTQSPTHLIKTRGQQVTLRCSPKSGHDTVSWYQQALGQGPQFIFQYYEEEERQRGNFPDRFSGHQFPNYSSELNVNALLLGDSALYLCASSQQGATDTQYFGPGTRLTVL.

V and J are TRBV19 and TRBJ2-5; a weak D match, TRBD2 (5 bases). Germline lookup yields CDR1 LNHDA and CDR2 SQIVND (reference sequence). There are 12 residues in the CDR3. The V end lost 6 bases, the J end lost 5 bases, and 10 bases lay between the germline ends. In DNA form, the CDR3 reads TGTGCCAGTAGATCTAGGGAGGAGACCCAGTACTTC. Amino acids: CASRSREETQYF.

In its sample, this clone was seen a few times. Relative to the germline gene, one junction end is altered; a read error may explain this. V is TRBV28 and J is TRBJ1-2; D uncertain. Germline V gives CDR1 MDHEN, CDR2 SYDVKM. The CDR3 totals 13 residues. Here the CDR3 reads CASSPADRGPPGF. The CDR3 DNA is TGTGCCAGCAGTCCCGCCGATCGAGGACCGCCCGGCTTC.

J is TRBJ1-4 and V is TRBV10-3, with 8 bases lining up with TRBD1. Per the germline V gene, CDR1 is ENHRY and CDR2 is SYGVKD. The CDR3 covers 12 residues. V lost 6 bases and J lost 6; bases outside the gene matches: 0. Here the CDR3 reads CAIRDRDEKLFF. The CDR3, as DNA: TGTGCCATCAGGGACAGGGATGAAAAACTGTTTTTT.

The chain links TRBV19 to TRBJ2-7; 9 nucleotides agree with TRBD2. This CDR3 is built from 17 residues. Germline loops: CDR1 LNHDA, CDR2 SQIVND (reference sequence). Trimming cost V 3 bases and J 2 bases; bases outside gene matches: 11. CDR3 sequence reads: CASSIPLHSGSAYEQYF. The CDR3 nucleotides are TGTGCCAGTAGTATCCCACTTCATAGCGGGAGCGCCTACGAGCAGTACTTC.

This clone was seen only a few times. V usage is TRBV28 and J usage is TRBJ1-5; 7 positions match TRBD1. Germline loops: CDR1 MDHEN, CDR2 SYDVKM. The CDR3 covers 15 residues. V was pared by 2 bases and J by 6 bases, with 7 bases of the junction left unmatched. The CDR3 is CASSLPGQDTQPQHF. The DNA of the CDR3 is TGTGCCAGCAGTTTACCAGGACAGGACACTCAGCCCCAGCATTTT.

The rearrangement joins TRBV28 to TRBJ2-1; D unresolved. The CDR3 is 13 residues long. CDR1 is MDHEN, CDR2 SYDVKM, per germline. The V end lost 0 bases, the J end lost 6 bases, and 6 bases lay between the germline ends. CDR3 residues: CASSLWSPNEQFF. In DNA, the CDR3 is TGTGCCAGCAGTTTATGGAGCCCCAATGAGCAGTTCTTC.

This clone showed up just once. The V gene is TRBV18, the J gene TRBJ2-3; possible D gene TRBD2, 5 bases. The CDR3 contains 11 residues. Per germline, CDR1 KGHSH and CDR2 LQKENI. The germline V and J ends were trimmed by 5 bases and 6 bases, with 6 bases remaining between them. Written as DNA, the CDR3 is TGTGCCAGCTCAAGGAGGGATACGCAGTATTTT. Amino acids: CASSRRDTQYF.

The CDR3 DNA reads TGTGCCTGGGGACCCGCGGGGGGTCAGCCCCAGCATTTT. Translation: CAWGPAGGQPQHF. The rearrangement uses TRBV30 and TRBJ1-5; the D gene is possibly TRBD1 (5 bases). The ends were cut back, 5 bases at V and 6 bases at J, with 14 bases in the middle. The germline V gene has CDR1 GTSNPN and CDR2 SVGIG (reference sequence). CDR3 size: 13 residues. The variable domain in full, completed from reference TRBV30 and TRBJ1-5, reads SQTIHQWPATLVQPVGSPLSLECTVEGTSNPNLYWYRQAAGRGLQLLFYSVGIGQISSEVPQNLSASRPQDRQFILSSKKLLLSDSGFYLCAWGPAGGQPQHFGDGTRLSIL.

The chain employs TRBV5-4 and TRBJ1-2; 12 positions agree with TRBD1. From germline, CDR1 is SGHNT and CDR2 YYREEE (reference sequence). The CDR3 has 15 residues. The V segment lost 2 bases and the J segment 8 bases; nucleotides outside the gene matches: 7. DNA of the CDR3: TGTGCCAGCAGCTTACCGGGACAGGGGGCTGGAGGCTACACCTTC. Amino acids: CASSLPGQGAGGYTF.

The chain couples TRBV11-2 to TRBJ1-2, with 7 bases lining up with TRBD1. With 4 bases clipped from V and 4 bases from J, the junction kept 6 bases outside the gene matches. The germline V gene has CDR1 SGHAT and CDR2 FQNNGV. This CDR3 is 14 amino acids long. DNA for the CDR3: TGTGCCAGCAGCTACTCGAACAGGGGCTATGGCTACACCTTC. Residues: CASSYSNRGYGYTF.

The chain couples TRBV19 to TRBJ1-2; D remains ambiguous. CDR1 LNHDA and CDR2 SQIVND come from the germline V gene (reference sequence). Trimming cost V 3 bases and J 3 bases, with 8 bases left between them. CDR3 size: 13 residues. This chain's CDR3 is CASSIKGYYGYTF. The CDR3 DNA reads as TGTGCCAGTAGTATCAAAGGGTACTATGGCTACACCTTC. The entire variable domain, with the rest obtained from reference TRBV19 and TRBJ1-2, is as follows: DGGITQSPKYLFRKEGQNVTLSCEQNLNHDAMYWYRQDPGQGLRLIYYSQIVNDFQKGDIAEGYSVSREKKESFPLTVTSAQKNPTAFYLCASSIKGYYGYTFGSGTRLTVV.

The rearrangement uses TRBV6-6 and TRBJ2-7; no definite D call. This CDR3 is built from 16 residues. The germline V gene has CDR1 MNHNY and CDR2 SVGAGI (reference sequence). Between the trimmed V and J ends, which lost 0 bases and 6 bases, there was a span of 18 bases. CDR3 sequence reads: CASSYSSSPGFGEQYF. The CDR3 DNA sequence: TGTGCCAGCAGTTACTCGTCGTCCCCAGGTTTCGGCGAGCAGTACTTC.

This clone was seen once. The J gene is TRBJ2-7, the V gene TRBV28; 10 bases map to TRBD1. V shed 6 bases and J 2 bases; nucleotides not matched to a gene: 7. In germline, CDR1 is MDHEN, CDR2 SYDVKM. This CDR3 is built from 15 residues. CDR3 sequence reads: CASSDRGPKAYEQYF. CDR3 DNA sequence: TGTGCCAGCAGCGACAGGGGGCCGAAAGCCTACGAGCAGTACTTC.

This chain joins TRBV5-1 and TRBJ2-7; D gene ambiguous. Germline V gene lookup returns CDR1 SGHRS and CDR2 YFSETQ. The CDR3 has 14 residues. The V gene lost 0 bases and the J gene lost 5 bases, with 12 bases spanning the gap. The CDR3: CASSLVLATDEQYF. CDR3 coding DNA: TGCGCCAGCAGCTTGGTTTTAGCCACGGACGAGCAGTACTTC.

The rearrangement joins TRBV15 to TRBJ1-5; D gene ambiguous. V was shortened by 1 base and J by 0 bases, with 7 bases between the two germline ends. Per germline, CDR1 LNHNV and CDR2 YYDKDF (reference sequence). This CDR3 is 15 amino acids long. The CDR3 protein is CATSRGELSNQPQHF. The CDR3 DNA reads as TGTGCCACCAGCAGAGGGGAACTTAGCAATCAGCCCCAGCATTTT.

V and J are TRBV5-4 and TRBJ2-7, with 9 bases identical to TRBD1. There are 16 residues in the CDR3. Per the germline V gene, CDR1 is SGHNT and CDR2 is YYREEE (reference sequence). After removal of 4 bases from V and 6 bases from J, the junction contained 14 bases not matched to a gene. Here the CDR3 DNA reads TGTGCCAGCAGCAAAGGGACAGGGCGAGGGACGGGCGAGCAGTACTTC. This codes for CASSKGTGRGTGEQYF.

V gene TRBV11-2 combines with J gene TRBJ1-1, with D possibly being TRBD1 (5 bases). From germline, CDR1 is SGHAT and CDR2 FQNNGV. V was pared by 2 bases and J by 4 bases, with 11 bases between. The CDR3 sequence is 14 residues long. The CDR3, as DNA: TGTGCCAGCAGCTTACTTCGGGACGGCACTGAAGCTTTCTTT. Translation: CASSLLRDGTEAFF. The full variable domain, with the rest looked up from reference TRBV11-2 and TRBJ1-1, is EAGVAQSPRYKIIEKRQSVAFWCNPISGHATLYWYQQILGQGPKLLIQFQNNGVVDDSQLPKDRFSAERLKGVDSTLKIQPAKLEDSAVYLCASSLLRDGTEAFFGQGTRLTVV.

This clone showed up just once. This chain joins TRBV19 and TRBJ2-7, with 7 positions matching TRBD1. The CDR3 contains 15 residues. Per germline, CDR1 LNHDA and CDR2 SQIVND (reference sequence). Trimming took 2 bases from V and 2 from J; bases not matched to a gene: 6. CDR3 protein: CASSIHTGQAYEQYF. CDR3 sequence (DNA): TGTGCCAGTAGTATACACACAGGACAGGCCTACGAGCAGTACTTC.

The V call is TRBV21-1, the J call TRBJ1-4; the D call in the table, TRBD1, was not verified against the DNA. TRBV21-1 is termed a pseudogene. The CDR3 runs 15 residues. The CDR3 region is CASSGNRGSNEKLFF. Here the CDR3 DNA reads TGTGCCAGCAGCGGTAACAGGGGATCTAATGAAAAACTGTTTTTT.

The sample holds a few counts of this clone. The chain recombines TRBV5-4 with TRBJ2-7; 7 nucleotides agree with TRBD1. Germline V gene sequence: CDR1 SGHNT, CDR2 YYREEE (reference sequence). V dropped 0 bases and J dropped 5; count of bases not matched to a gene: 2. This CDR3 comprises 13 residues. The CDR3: CASSLDRGHEQYF. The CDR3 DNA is TGTGCCAGCAGCTTGGACAGGGGCCACGAGCAGTACTTC. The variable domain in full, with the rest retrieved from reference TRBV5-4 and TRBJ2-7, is ETGVTQSPTHLIKTRGQQVTLRCSSQSGHNTVSWYQQALGQGPQFIFQYYREEENGRGNFPPRFSGLQFPNYSSELNVNALELDDSALYLCASSLDRGHEQYFGPGTRLTVT.

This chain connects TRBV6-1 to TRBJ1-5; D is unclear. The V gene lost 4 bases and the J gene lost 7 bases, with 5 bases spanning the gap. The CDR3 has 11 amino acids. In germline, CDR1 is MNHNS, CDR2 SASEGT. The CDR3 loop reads CASSVQQPQHF. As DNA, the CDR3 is TGTGCCAGCAGTGTTCAACAGCCCCAGCATTTT.